A single sample gave rise to the 28 T cell receptor beta chains below, sequenced in a study of T cells in Graves' hyperthyroidism and ophthalmopathy. Using RNA transcripts as the source, TCR beta CDR3 regions were amplified. HTBI primers were employed in a first-round RT-PCR of the TCR CDR3. One entry per CDR3 protein, called by TCRdb with MiXCR from the multiplex PCR reads. The repertoire consists of a few hundred thousand distinct CDR3 sequences, with approximately 17% occurring once and the leading ten covering 35% to 50%. Sequences were obtained from blood. The receptors shown here come from a man between 18 and 35 years old with Graves' ophthalmopathy.

This clonotype was recorded many times. The rearrangement joins TRBV7-9 to TRBJ1-1; D possibly corresponds to TRBD1 (5 bases). V was pared by 9 bases and J by 5 bases, with 10 bases between. This CDR3 comprises 11 residues. Germline V gene data show CDR1 as SEHNR and CDR2 as FQNEAQ (reference sequence). The CDR3 spells CASRRGTEAFF. Written as DNA, the CDR3 is TGTGCCAGTAGACGGGGGACTGAAGCTTTCTTT.

The sample holds many counts of this clonotype. V gene TRBV6-6 combines with J gene TRBJ2-7; D gene uncertain. With 2 bases removed from V and 3 bases from J, the gap between germline ends came to 17 bases. The CDR3 runs 16 residues. Per germline, CDR1 MNHNY and CDR2 SVGAGI (reference sequence). This CDR3 reads CASSYGSGTASYEQYF. In DNA form, the CDR3 reads TGTGCCAGCAGTTACGGGTCGGGCACTGCCAGCTACGAGCAGTACTTC.

This clonotype was detected many times. This rearrangement joins TRBV3-1 to TRBJ2-4; tentatively, D is TRBD1 (5 bases). Germline V gene sequence: CDR1 LGHDT, CDR2 YNNKEL (reference sequence). Trimming took off 4 bases at V and 6 bases at J, with 16 bases between the two ends. CDR3 size: 15 residues. CDR3 residues: CASSPTGWGGNIQYF. CDR3 DNA sequence: TGTGCCAGCAGCCCGACCGGTTGGGGCGGAAACATTCAGTACTTC.

The chain links TRBV24-1 to TRBJ2-1; 7 bases are a match to TRBD1. CDR1 and CDR2 from the germline V gene are KGHDR and SFDVKD. The CDR3 loop spans 16 amino acids. V was pared by 3 bases and J by 7 bases, with 11 bases of the junction left unmatched. The CDR3 protein is CATSDPQGISRNEQFF. CDR3 DNA: TGTGCCACCAGTGATCCACAGGGGATCTCCCGAAATGAGCAGTTCTTC.

Regarding this clonotype: One junction end disagrees with the germline gene, perhaps due to a read error. The chain joins TRBV19 to TRBJ2-3; tentative D call: TRBD1 (5 bases). The length of the CDR3 is 12 residues. Germline CDR1 and CDR2: LNHDA and SQIVND (reference sequence). CDR3 sequence: CASSPDTGTQYF. The CDR3 nucleotides read TGTGCCAGTAGTCCGGACACAGGTACGCAGTATTTT.

This clonotype has ten or more counts. J is TRBJ2-5 and V is TRBV7-2; the D gene is possibly TRBD2 (6 bases). Germline lookup yields CDR1 SGHTA and CDR2 FQGNSA. This CDR3 region has 14 residues. V was clipped by 3 bases and J by 1 base, with 9 bases between them. The CDR3 sequence: CASSFGTLQETQYF. In nucleotides, the CDR3 is TGTGCCAGCAGCTTTGGGACTCTCCAAGAGACCCAGTACTTC.

The CDR3 is CASSGSRESSYEQYF. CDR3 bases: TGTGCCAGCAGTGGAAGCAGGGAGAGCTCCTACGAGCAGTACTTC. The chain recombines TRBV6-1 with TRBJ2-7; D is tentatively TRBD1 or TRBD2 (5 bases each). Germline CDR1 MNHNS, CDR2 SASEGT. This CDR3 spans 15 amino acids. V dropped 4 bases and J dropped 0 bases, with 13 bases sitting between them.

This clonotype was counted only a few times. The chain uses TRBV6-5 and TRBJ2-3; D is undetermined. The V gene lost 0 bases and the J gene lost 2 bases, with 6 bases spanning the gap. The CDR3 runs to 14 residues. CDR1 is MNHEY, CDR2 SVGAGI, per germline. DNA of the CDR3: TGTGCCAGCAGTTACTCGAGTCTCACAGATACGCAGTATTTT. Amino acid sequence: CASSYSSLTDTQYF.

This clonotype has at least ten counts. An end of the junction differs from the germline gene, which may be a read error. This chain uses TRBV5-1 with TRBJ2-5; D is perhaps TRBD2 (6 bases). Germline loops: CDR1 SGHRS, CDR2 YFSETQ. CDR3 length: 13 amino acids. The CDR3 region is CASSLAGRETQYF. For the CDR3, the DNA is TGTGCCAGCAGTCTGGCGGGGAGGGAGACCCAGTACTTC.

The chain is built from TRBV12-3 or TRBV12-4 and TRBJ1-1, with 9 bases fitting TRBD1. The V and J ends lost 6 bases and 1 base, in that order; junction bases with no gene match: 9. The CDR3 runs 16 residues. In nucleotides, the CDR3 is TGTGCCAGCAGCCTCGCGCCGGGACAGGGGAACACTGAAGCTTTCTTT. It is translated as CASSLAPGQGNTEAFF.

The chain has TRBV9 and TRBJ1-2, with D tentatively TRBD1 (6 bases). The CDR3 runs 15 residues. Germline lookup yields CDR1 SGDLS and CDR2 YYNGEE. V gave up 4 bases and J gave up 3 bases, with 16 bases separating them. The CDR3 is CASSFSVAGDYGYTF. The CDR3 DNA follows: TGTGCCAGCAGCTTTAGTGTGGCAGGGGACTATGGCTACACCTTC. The complete variable domain, with remaining parts taken from reference TRBV9 and TRBJ1-2, reads DSGVTQTPKHLITATGQRVTLRCSPRSGDLSVYWYQQSLDQGLQFLIQYYNGEERAKGNILERFSAQQFPDLHSELNLSSLELGDSALYFCASSFSVAGDYGYTFGSGTRLTVV.

The chain carries TRBV5-4 and TRBJ1-1, with D possibly matching TRBD1 (5 bases). The CDR3 extends over 14 amino acids. Trimming removed 4 bases at V and 1 base at J, with 11 bases between. Germline V gives CDR1 SGHNT, CDR2 YYREEE (reference sequence). CDR3 residues: CASSRGRPNTEAFF. CDR3 nucleotide sequence: TGTGCCAGCAGCCGGGGGAGACCGAACACTGAAGCTTTCTTT.

This clonotype was observed a few times. The DNA for the CDR3 is TGTGCCAGCAGTTTACGCACCGACCGGGATGAGCAGTTCTTC. Translated: CASSLRTDRDEQFF. V is TRBV28 and J is TRBJ2-1, with D uncertain. V shed 2 bases and J shed 8 bases, with 13 bases lying between them. Germline-derived CDR1 and CDR2 are MDHEN and SYDVKM. The CDR3 length is 14 residues.

This clonotype has a count of ten or more. The chain recombines TRBV11-1 with TRBJ2-7; 9 nucleotides agree with TRBD1. CDR3 length: 15 residues. Losses at the gene ends were 5 bases for V and 6 bases for J; bases not matched to a gene: 11. Germline values: CDR1 SGHAT, CDR2 FQDESV (reference sequence). In nucleotides, the CDR3 is TGTGCCAGCAGCGTAGGACAGGGGACCGCGCGCGAGCAGTACTTC. This gives the protein CASSVGQGTAREQYF.

In its sample, this clonotype was seen many times. This chain uses TRBV10-3 with TRBJ1-5; D is perhaps TRBD1 (5 bases). V was clipped by 0 bases and J by 7 bases, with 7 bases between them. The length of the CDR3 is 13 residues. CDR1 is ENHRY, CDR2 SYGVKD, per germline. The chain's CDR3 is CAISESAGQPQHF. The DNA for the CDR3 is TGTGCCATCAGTGAGTCCGCAGGGCAGCCCCAGCATTTT.

This clonotype appeared many times. This rearrangement joins TRBV12-3 or TRBV12-4 to TRBJ1-2, with a tentative D call TRBD1 (5 bases). The V and J ends lost 6 bases and 2 bases respectively, with 13 bases between them. There are 14 residues in the CDR3. The CDR3 DNA follows: TGTGCCAGCAGCCCATCCGGGGCGAACTATGGCTACACCTTC. Protein product: CASSPSGANYGYTF.

The chain recombines TRBV12-3 or TRBV12-4 with TRBJ1-2, with D unclear. Trimming pared 3 bases from V and 1 base from J, leaving 6 bases between. The CDR3 covers 13 residues. DNA for the CDR3: TGTGCCAGCAGTTTCGAAGTTAACTATGGCTACACCTTC. Protein: CASSFEVNYGYTF.

This clonotype was seen repeatedly, ten times or more. The rearrangement links TRBV15 to TRBJ2-1, with 16 bases aligning to TRBD2. CDR1 and CDR2 (germline): LNHNV, YYDKDF (reference sequence). V was pared by 4 bases and J by 7 bases, with 1 base of the junction left unmatched. CDR3 length: 15 amino acids. CDR3 amino acids: CATSKGLAGGNEQFF. CDR3 coding DNA: TGTGCCACCAGCAAGGGACTAGCGGGGGGGAATGAGCAGTTCTTC.

This clonotype was seen many times. CDR3 in amino acids: CASSLDPWIGRGYEQYF. In DNA, the CDR3 is TGTGCCAGCAGCTTAGACCCCTGGATCGGCAGAGGCTACGAGCAGTACTTC. The gene calls are TRBV7-6 and TRBJ2-7; unclear D gene. Trimming shortened V by 1 base and J by 3 bases, and 19 bases separated the two germline ends. Looked up from germline, CDR1 is SGHVS and CDR2 is FNYEAQ. The CDR3 totals 17 residues.

The gene calls are TRBV9 and TRBJ1-1; TRBD1 is a possible D gene (5 bases). V lost 4 bases, J lost 5 bases, and 18 bases lay in between. This CDR3 has 15 residues. Germline CDR1 and CDR2: SGDLS and YYNGEE. CDR3 nucleotide sequence: TGTGCCAGCAGCCCTAGGTCCGGGGCTGTAACTGAAGCTTTCTTT. Translated: CASSPRSGAVTEAFF.

V usage is TRBV10-3 and J usage is TRBJ1-1; 10 bases match TRBD1. Germline CDR1 ENHRY, CDR2 SYGVKD. Losses at the gene ends were 0 bases for V and 1 base for J; bases not matched to a gene: 11. This CDR3 region has 19 residues. CDR3 region: CAISESIGRQGARNTEAFF. The CDR3 coding sequence is TGTGCCATCAGTGAGTCAATTGGGCGACAGGGGGCCCGGAACACTGAAGCTTTCTTT.

This clonotype was found a few times. This chain links TRBV7-3 with TRBJ2-1; TRBD2 matches 14 bases. Germline CDR1 reads SGHTA; CDR2 reads FQGTGA. This CDR3 comprises 17 residues. The trim removed 4 bases at V and 9 bases at J, leaving 11 bases unmatched. CDR3 loop: CASSYEIKGLAGVEQFF. The CDR3 coding sequence is TGTGCCAGCAGCTATGAAATCAAGGGACTAGCGGGGGTTGAGCAGTTCTTC.

At least ten counts were recorded for this clonotype. This chain connects TRBV7-9 to TRBJ2-7; 8 nucleotides line up with TRBD2. This CDR3 is built from 15 residues. V was pared by 5 bases and J by 4 bases, with 10 bases of the junction left unmatched. The germline V gene has CDR1 SEHNR and CDR2 FQNEAQ (reference sequence). The CDR3 here is CASSRMVGTSYEQYF. In nucleotides, the CDR3 is TGTGCCAGCAGCCGCATGGTGGGGACTAGTTACGAGCAGTACTTC.

The chain carries TRBV28 and TRBJ1-3; 7 bases fit TRBD1. V trimming: 8 bases; J trimming: 2 bases; junction bases outside the gene matches: 6. Germline V gene sequence: CDR1 MDHEN, CDR2 SYDVKM. The CDR3 extends over 14 amino acids. CDR3 sequence (DNA): TGTGCCAGCGCCAGGGGGGACACTGGAAACACCATATATTTT. It encodes CASARGDTGNTIYF.

Comments on this clonotype: A much larger clone sits a single nucleotide away, making a read error possible. This rearrangement joins TRBV12-3 or TRBV12-4 to TRBJ1-1; 8 bases are a match to TRBD1. This CDR3 has 13 residues. CDR3 amino acids: CASSWTGNTEALF. In DNA form, the CDR3 reads TGTGCCAGCAGTTGGACAGGGAACACTGAAGCTCTCTTT.

The rearrangement joins TRBV7-9 to TRBJ2-1; TRBD1 aligns across 11 bases. Germline V lookup: CDR1 SEHNR, CDR2 FQNEAQ (reference sequence). Trimming at V came to 5 bases and at J to 15 bases, leaving 9 bases not matched to a gene. This CDR3 region has 13 residues. CDR3 sequence reads: CASSLGTGGKAFF. CDR3 nucleotides: TGTGCCAGCAGCCTTGGGACAGGGGGAAAGGCGTTCTTC.

This clonotype was counted ten times or more. The chain is built from TRBV7-9 and TRBJ2-7; tentatively, D is TRBD1 (6 bases). V was clipped by 2 bases and J by 4 bases, with 12 bases between them. The CDR3 spans 14 residues. Germline values: CDR1 SEHNR, CDR2 FQNEAQ (reference sequence). CDR3 coding DNA: TGTGCCAGCAGCTTAATGGACAGCTGGTACGAGCAGTACTTC. The encoded protein is CASSLMDSWYEQYF.

The chain carries TRBV10-3 and TRBJ1-5; 8 bases fit TRBD1. Germline trimming cut 11 bases from V and 2 bases from J; bases unmatched to any gene: 14. CDR3 length: 16 residues. Germline CDR1 and CDR2: ENHRY and SYGVKD. CDR3: CAVAPTGAVGNQPQHF. DNA of the CDR3: TGTGCCGTAGCACCGACAGGGGCTGTAGGCAATCAGCCCCAGCATTTT.